This record concerns one TCR beta chain sequence. Germline CDR1 reads MNHNS; CDR2 reads SASEGT. V gave up 6 bases and J gave up 1 base; unmatched junction bases: 6. The CDR3 length is 14 residues. The source of the sample is a study of T cell changes during pregnancy in multiple sclerosis. The protocol was immunoSEQ multiplex PCR, while the TCRdb copy is restricted to in-frame clones and leaves out a portion. The data contain about 67,000 clones, 90% to 95% of them seen just once; the ten biggest clones take up over 1.3%. The gene calls are TRBV6-1 and TRBJ2-7; 7 bases agree with TRBD1. The receptor's source is a female donor with multiple sclerosis, enrolled in a pregnancy study. Sequenced material: peripheral blood, taken in the second trimester of pregnancy. The CDR3 nucleotides read TGTGCCAGCAGCACCGGGACAGAGTCCTACGAGCAGTACTTC. It is translated as CASSTGTESYEQYF.